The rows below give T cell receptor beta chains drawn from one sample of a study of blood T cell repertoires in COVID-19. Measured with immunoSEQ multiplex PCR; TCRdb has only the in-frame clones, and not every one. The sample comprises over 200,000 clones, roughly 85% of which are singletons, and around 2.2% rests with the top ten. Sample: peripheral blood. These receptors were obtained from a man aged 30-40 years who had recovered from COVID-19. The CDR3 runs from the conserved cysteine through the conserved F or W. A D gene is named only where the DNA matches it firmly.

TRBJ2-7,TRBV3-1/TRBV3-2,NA,CASSQGAGNSYEQYF,TGTGCCAGCAGCCAAGGGGCAGGCAACTCCTACGAGCAGTACTTC
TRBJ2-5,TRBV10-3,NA,CAISEPGRETQYF,TGTGCCATCAGTGAGCCAGGCAGGGAGACCCAGTACTTC
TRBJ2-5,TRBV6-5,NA,CASSYWGRTEETQYF,TGTGCCAGCAGTTACTGGGGGCGAACGGAAGAGACCCAGTACTTC
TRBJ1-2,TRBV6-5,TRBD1,CASSQGEHGYTF,TGTGCCAGCAGTCAGGGGGAACATGGCTACACCTTC
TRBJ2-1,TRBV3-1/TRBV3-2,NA,CASSQERRPIDEQFF,TGTGCCAGCAGCCAAGAGCGGAGGCCAATCGATGAGCAGTTCTTC
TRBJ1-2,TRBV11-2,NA,CASSATVYGYTF,TGTGCCAGCAGCGCCACAGTGTATGGCTACACCTTC
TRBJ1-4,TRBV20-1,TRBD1,CSANRDRMFF,TGCAGTGCTAACCGGGACAGAATGTTTTTT
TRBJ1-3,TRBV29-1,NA,CSAATGTQGNTIYF,TGCAGCGCAGCAACAGGGACGCAAGGAAACACCATATATTTT
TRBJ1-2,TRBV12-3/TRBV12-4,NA,CASSFGGLLDSTF,TGTGCCAGCAGTTTTGGGGGGTTGCTAGACTCCACCTTC
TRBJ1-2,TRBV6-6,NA,CASSSGDMGAYGYTF,TGTGCCAGCAGTTCTGGGGACATGGGGGCCTATGGCTACACCTTC
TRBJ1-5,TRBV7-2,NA,CASSPMAGQPQHF,TGTGCCAGCAGCCCAATGGCAGGACAGCCCCAGCATTTT
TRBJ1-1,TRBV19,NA,CASSIGQTLNTEAFF,TGTGCCAGTAGTATTGGGCAGACCCTGAACACTGAAGCTTTCTTT
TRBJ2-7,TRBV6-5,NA,CASGQAGTYEQYF,TGTGCCAGCGGTCAGGCGGGGACCTACGAGCAGTACTTC
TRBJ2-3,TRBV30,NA,CAWVGGSGRDTQYF,TGTGCCTGGGTGGGTGGTAGCGGAAGAGATACGCAGTATTTT
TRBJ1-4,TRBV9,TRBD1,CASSEGDRAEKLFF,TGTGCCAGCAGCGAGGGGGACAGGGCTGAAAAACTGTTTTTT
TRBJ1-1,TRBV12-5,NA,CASGLASRGWTEAFF,TGTGCTAGTGGTTTGGCCTCTCGGGGGTGGACTGAAGCTTTCTTT
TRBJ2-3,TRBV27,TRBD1,CASSLSRTGSTDTQYF,TGTGCCAGCAGTTTGTCTAGGACAGGGAGCACAGATACGCAGTATTTT
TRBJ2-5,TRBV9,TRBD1,CASSEQGTQETQYF,TGTGCCAGCAGCGAACAGGGGACCCAAGAGACCCAGTACTTC
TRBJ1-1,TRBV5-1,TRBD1,CASSSWFGTDVNTEAFF,TGCGCCAGCAGCTCTTGGTTCGGGACAGATGTGAACACTGAAGCTTTCTTT
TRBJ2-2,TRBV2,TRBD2,CASTRLAGGQNTGELFF,TGTGCCAGCACACGACTAGCGGGGGGACAGAACACCGGGGAGCTGTTTTTT